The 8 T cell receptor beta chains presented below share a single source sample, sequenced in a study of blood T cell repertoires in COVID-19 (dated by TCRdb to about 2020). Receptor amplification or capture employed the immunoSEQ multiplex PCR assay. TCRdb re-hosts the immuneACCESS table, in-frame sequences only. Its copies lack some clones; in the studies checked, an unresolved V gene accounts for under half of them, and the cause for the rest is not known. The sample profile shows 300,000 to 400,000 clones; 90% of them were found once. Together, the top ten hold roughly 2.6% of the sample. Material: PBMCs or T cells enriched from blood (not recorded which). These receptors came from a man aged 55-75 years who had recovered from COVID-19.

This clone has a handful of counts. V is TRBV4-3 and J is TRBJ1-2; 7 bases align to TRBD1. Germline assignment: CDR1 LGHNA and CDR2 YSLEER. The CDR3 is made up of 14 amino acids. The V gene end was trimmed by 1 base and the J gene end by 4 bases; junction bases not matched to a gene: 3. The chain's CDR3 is CASSQGTGVYGYTF. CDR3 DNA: TGCGCCAGCAGCCAAGGTACAGGGGTCTATGGCTACACCTTC.

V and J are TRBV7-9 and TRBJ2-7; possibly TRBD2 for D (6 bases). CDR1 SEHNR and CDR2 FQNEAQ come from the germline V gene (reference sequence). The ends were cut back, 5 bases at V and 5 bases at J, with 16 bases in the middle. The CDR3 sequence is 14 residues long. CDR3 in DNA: TGTGCCAGCAGCCCATTGGAGGGAGATAACGAGCAGTACTTC. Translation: CASSPLEGDNEQYF.

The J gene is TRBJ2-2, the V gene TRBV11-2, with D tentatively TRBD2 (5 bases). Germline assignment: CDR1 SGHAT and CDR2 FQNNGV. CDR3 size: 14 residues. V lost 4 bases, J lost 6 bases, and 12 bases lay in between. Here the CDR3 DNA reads TGTGCCAGCAGCTCTTCCTACGGGGCCGGGGAGCTGTTTTTT. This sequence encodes CASSSSYGAGELFF.

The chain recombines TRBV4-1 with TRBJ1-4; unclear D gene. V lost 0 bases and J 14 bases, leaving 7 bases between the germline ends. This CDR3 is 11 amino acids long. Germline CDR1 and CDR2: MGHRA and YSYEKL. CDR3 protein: CASSQEARLFF. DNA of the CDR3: TGCGCCAGCAGCCAAGAGGCGCGGCTGTTTTTT.

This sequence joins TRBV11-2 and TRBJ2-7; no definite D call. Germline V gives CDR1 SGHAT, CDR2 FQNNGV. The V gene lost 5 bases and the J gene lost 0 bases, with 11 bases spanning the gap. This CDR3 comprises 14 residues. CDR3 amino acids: CASSISQRSYEQYF. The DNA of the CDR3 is TGTGCCAGCAGCATTAGCCAGCGCTCCTACGAGCAGTACTTC.

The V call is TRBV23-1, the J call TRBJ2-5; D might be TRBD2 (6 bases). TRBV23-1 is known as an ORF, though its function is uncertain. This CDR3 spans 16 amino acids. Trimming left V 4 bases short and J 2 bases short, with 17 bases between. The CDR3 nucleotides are TGCGCCAGCAGTCTGAACGGCGGGGCAACTCAAGAGACCCAGTACTTC. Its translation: CASSLNGGATQETQYF.

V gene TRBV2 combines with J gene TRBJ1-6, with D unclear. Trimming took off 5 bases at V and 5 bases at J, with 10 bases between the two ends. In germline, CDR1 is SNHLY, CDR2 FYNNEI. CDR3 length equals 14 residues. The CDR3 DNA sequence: TGTGCCAGCAGTCGGCGAGACAATAATTCACCCCTCCACTTT. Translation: CASSRRDNNSPLHF.

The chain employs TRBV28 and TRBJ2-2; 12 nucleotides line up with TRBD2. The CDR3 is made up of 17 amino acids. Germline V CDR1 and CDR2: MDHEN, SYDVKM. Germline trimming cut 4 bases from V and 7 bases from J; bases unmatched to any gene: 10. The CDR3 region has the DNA TGTGCCAGCAGTTCCCCGACTCGACTAGCGGGAGTCGGGGAGCTGTTTTTT. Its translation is CASSSPTRLAGVGELFF.